This TCR beta chain was profiled in a study of lymphopenia after photon versus proton radiotherapy. Study results and limitations: Better survival with proton therapy was suggested as possible, not demonstrated.

The table came from immunoSEQ multiplex PCR; TCRdb's copy has only in-frame clones and leaves some out. The sample carries around 66,000 clones, approximately 83% recorded once. Concerning this clone itself: Antigen unknown.

Here the sequenced sample was peripheral blood, taken from a patient treated with photon-based radiotherapy. This clonotype was obtained from a man aged 35 to 55 with gastric cancer.

CDR3 region: CASSYRQGRNYGYTF. CDR3 DNA: TGTGCCAGCAGTTACCGACAGGGCCGTAACTATGGCTACACCTTC. This rearrangement joins TRBV27 to TRBJ1-2; TRBD1 aligns across 7 bases. V trimming: 4 bases; J trimming: 1 base; junction bases outside the gene matches: 6. CDR3 length: 15 residues. Germline V gives CDR1 MNHEY, CDR2 SMNVEV (reference sequence).